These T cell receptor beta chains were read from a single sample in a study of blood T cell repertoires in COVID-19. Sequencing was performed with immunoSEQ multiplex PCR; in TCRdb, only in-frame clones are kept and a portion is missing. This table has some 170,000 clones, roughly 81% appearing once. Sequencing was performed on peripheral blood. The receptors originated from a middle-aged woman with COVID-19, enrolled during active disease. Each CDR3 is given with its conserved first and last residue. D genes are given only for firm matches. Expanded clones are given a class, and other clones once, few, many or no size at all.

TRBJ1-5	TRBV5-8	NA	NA	TGTGCCAGCAGCTTGGTGTGGACAGAGCATTTT	CASSLVWTEHF
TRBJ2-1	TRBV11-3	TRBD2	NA	TGTGCGAGCCAGCGGGGGCCTTACAATGAGCAGTTCTTC	CASQRGPYNEQFF
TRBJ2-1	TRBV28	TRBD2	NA	TGTGCCAGCAGGAGACTAGGGACTAGCGGATACAATGAGCAGTTCTTC	CASRRLGTSGYNEQFF
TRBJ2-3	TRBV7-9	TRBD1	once	TGTGCCAGCACAAAACAAGCAGGGGGAGTGGTAGATACGCAGTATTTT	CASTKQAGGVVDTQYF
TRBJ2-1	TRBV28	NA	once	TGTGCCAGCAGGGGGGACAAAGAATTAAACAATGAGCAGTTCTTC	CASRGDKELNNEQFF
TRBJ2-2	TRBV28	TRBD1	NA	TGTGCCAGCTGGGGGACAGGGGTGAACACCGGGGAGCTGTTTTTT	CASWGTGVNTGELFF
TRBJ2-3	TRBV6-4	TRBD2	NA	TGTGCCAGCAGTGCTAGCGGGGGGGCAGATACGCAGTATTTT	CASSASGGADTQYF
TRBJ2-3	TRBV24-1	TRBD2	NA	TGTGCCACCAGTGATTTGCGAGTAGCGGGAGCTGTGGATACGCAGTATTTT	CATSDLRVAGAVDTQYF
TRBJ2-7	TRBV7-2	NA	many	TGTGCCAGCAGCTCGCAAACCGGGACACCCGAGCAGTACTTC	CASSSQTGTPEQYF
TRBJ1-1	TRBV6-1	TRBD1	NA	TGTGCCAGCAGTGACAGGAGAGGGGGCCGAGTAATCGAAGCTTTCTTT	CASSDRRGGRVIEAFF